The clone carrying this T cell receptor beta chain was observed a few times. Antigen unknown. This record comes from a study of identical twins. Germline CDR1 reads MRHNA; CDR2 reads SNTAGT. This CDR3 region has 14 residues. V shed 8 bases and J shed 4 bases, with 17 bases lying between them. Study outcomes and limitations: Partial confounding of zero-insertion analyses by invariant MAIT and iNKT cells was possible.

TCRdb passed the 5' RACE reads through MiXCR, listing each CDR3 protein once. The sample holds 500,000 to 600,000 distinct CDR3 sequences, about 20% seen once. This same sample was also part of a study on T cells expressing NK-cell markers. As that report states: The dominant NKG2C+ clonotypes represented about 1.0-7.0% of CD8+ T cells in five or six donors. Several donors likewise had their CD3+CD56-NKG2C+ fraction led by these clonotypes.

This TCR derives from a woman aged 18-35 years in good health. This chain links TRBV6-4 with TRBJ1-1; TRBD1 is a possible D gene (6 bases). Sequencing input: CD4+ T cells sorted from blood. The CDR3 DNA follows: TGTGCCAGCCGGGGGGGCGCATCCGGCACTGAAGCTTTCTTT. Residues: CASRGGASGTEAFF.